This TCR beta chain came from a study of molecular identifiers for immune sequencing clone quantification. On the study more broadly: The replicate experiment used RNA from 20,000 or 100,000 naive CD8 cells. This RNA was split into five aliquots, and four of them were sequenced. The study, taken as a whole, reports: Highly expanded clone sizes could be underestimated by identical TCR molecules sharing a barcode. Whereas naive cells kept under 1% of molecules in clones above 20 RNA copies, such clones held over 98% in effectors.

Making the bulk TCR libraries relied on previously described methods and listed TCR primers. TCRdb re-derived calls from the PCR reads in MiXCR, one entry per CDR3 protein. Counted here are 250,000 to 400,000 distinct CDR3 sequences, 20% to 25% occurring once; the ten biggest clones make up 0.81%. This clonotype was detected ten times or more. What it recognizes is unknown. Input material: naive CD8+ T cells from blood, with Jurkat cell RNA spiked in. The subset was: FACS-sorted CD8+CD4-CCR7+CD45RA+ naive T cells. The origin of this receptor is a human donor in good health. Some libraries in this study had Jurkat cell RNA spiked in.

CDR3 loop: CASSLTGQGAAKNIQYF. In DNA, the CDR3 is TGTGCCAGCAGTTTAACGGGACAGGGGGCAGCCAAAAACATTCAGTACTTC. V and J are TRBV12-3 or TRBV12-4 and TRBJ2-4; 12 bases align to TRBD1. V dropped 2 bases and J dropped 0; count of bases not matched to a gene: 2. The CDR3 sequence is 17 residues long.